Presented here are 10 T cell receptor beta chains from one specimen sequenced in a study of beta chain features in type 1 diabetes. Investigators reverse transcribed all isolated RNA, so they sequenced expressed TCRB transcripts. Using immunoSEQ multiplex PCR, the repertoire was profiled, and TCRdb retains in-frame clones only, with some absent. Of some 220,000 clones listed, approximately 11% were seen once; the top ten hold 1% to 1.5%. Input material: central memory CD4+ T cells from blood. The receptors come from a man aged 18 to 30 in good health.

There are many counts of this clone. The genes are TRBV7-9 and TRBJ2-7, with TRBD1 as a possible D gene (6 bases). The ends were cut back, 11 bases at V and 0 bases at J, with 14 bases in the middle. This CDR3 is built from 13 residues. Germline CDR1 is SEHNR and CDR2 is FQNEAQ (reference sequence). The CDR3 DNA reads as TGTGCCGGGGACATCGGTAGCTCCTACGAGCAGTACTTC. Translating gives CAGDIGSSYEQYF.

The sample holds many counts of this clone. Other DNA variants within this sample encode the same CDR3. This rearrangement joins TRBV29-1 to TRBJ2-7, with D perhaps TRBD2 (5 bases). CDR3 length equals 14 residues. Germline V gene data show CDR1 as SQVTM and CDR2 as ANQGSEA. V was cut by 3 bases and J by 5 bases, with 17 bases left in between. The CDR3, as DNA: TGCAGCGTTGACGGTCGGGGTGGAGGCGACGAGCAGTACTTC. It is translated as CSVDGRGGGDEQYF.

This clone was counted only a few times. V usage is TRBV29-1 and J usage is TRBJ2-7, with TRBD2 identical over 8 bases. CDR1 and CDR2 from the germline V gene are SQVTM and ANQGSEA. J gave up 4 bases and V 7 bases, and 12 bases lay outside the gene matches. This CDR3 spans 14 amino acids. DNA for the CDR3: TGCAGCGGCACCGGGGGGGCACCCACTTACGAGCAGTACTTC. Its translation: CSGTGGAPTYEQYF.

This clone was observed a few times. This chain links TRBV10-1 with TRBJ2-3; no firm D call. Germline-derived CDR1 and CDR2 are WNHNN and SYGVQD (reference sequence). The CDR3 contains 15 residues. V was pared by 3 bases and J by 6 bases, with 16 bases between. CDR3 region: CASSDSDPGVDTQYF. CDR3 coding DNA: TGCGCCAGCAGTGATAGTGATCCCGGTGTGGATACGCAGTATTTT.

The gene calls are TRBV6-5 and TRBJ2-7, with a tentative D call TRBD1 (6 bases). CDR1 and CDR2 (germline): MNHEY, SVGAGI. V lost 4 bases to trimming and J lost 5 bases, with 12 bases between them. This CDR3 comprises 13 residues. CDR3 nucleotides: TGTGCCAGCAGTTTCCAGGGGTTCGACGAGCAGTACTTC. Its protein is CASSFQGFDEQYF.

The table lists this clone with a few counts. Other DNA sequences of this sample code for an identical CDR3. The CDR3 protein is CAWSVLAGGTQYF. The CDR3 coding sequence is TGTGCCTGGAGTGTCCTAGCTGGGGGGACCCAGTACTTC. The chain links TRBV30 to TRBJ2-5; D assignment may be TRBD1 or TRBD2 (5 bases each). V was shortened by 0 bases and J by 7 bases, with 12 bases between the two germline ends. The CDR3 sequence is 13 residues long. Germline CDR1 and CDR2: GTSNPN and SVGIG (reference sequence). Supplemented by reference TRBV30 and TRBJ2-5, the full variable domain reads SQTIHQWPATLVQPVGSPLSLECTVEGTSNPNLYWYRQAAGRGLQLLFYSVGIGQISSEVPQNLSASRPQDRQFILSSKKLLLSDSGFYLCAWSVLAGGTQYFGPGTRLLVL.

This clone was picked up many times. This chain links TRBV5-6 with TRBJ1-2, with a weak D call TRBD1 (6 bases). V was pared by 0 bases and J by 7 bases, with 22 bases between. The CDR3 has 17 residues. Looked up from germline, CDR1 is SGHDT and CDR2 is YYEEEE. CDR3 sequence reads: CASSLAFPVRGALGYTF. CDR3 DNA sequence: TGTGCCAGCAGCTTGGCCTTCCCGGTCCGGGGGGCCCTTGGCTACACCTTC.

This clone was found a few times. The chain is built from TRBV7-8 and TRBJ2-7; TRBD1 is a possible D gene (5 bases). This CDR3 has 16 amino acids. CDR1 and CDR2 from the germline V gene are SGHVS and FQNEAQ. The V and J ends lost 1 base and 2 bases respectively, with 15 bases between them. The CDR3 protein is CASSLGSGLRTYEQYF. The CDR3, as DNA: TGTGCCAGCAGCTTAGGATCAGGGCTAAGAACCTACGAGCAGTACTTC.

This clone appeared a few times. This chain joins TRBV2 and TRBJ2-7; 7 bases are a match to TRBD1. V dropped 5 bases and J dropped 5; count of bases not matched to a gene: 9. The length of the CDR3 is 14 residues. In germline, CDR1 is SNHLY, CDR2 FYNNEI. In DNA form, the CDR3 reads TGTGCCAGCAGTTACGACAGGGCGCCGAACGAGCAGTACTTC. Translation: CASSYDRAPNEQYF.

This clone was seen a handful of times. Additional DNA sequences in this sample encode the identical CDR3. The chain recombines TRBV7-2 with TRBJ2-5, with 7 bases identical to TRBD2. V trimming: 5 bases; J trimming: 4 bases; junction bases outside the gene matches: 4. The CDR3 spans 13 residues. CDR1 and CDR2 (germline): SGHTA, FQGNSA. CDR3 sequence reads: CASSRTSGETQYF. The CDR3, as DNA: TGTGCCAGCAGCAGGACTAGTGGAGAGACCCAGTACTTC.